The 15 T cell receptor beta chains below come from one sample, sequenced in a study of human T cells and chemical hapten exposure. TCRdb independently ran MiXCR on the RACE reads; one entry per CDR3 protein. Found here are around 57,000 distinct CDR3 sequences, 11% of them singletons; the top ten hold roughly 1.8%. Described time point: patch test 1, 2 weeks after DPC sensitization. As for treatment: therapeutic diphenylcyclopropenone sensitization with weekly scalp DPC. Sequencing started from total RNA isolated from unfractionated whole blood. The sample consisted of whole blood, taken in connection with sensitization to the hapten diphenylcyclopropenone (DPC). These receptors were taken from a woman aged 40 to 50 with alopecia areata. Some clones in this sample may be carry-over from other donors' samples.

This clonotype came up many times. The chain couples TRBV7-9 to TRBJ1-1, with D perhaps matching TRBD1 (5 bases). Germline CDR1 and CDR2: SEHNR and FQNEAQ (reference sequence). The V gene lost 3 bases and the J gene lost 1 base, with 9 bases spanning the gap. This CDR3 spans 14 amino acids. The CDR3 DNA reads as TGTGCCAGCAGCTTTCTGGGACGGAACACTGAAGCTTTCTTT. This gives the protein CASSFLGRNTEAFF.

DNA of the CDR3: TGCGCCAGCAGCCCTGAGGCCGGGACAGGGAGTTTGGCCAAAAACATTCAGTACTTC. This gives the protein CASSPEAGTGSLAKNIQYF. The chain joins TRBV5-1 to TRBJ2-4, with 9 positions matching TRBD1. Germline-derived CDR1 and CDR2 are SGHRS and YFSETQ. V gave up 4 bases and J gave up 1 base; unmatched junction bases: 15. CDR3 length: 19 amino acids.

By frequency in the sample, this clonotype is medium-sized. This chain joins TRBV12-3 or TRBV12-4 and TRBJ1-2; D is possibly TRBD1 (6 bases). The CDR3 has 17 residues. V was shortened by 7 bases and J by 2 bases, with 23 bases between the two germline ends. CDR3 region: CASTRGGFGLDNYGYTF. In DNA form, the CDR3 reads TGTGCCAGCACCAGAGGGGGTTTTGGGCTCGACAACTATGGCTACACCTTC.

This chain joins TRBV5-3 and TRBJ2-7; D possibly corresponds to TRBD2 (5 bases). TRBV5-3 is sorted into the ORF group, with uncertain function. Trimming left V 4 bases short and J 4 bases short, with 15 bases between. The CDR3 is made up of 14 amino acids. The CDR3 DNA reads TGTGCCAGAAGCCGTTTTCGGGGATTTTACGAGCAGTACTTC. Translation gives CARSRFRGFYEQYF.

The chain combines TRBV7-2 with TRBJ2-3; 10 bases align to TRBD2. From germline, CDR1 is SGHTA and CDR2 FQGNSA. The CDR3 loop spans 15 amino acids. V was clipped by 6 bases and J by 5 bases; unmatched bases: 8. The CDR3 DNA reads TGTGCCAGCAGATACCTAGCGGGGGCAGGAGATACGCAGTATTTT. This translates into CASRYLAGAGDTQYF.

This clonotype was picked up many times. Sequence at one end of the junction differs from germline and may be a read error. The chain couples TRBV4-1 to TRBJ1-6; perhaps TRBD1 as D (5 bases). The CDR3 sequence is 14 residues long. Germline CDR1 reads MGHRA; CDR2 reads YSYEKL. The CDR3: CASRHPGLGSPLHF. CDR3 nucleotide sequence: TGCGCCAGCCGCCACCCAGGGTTAGGGTCACCCCTCCACTTT.

This clonotype was seen repeatedly, ten times or more. V gene TRBV5-1 combines with J gene TRBJ1-1; D gene uncertain. CDR1 and CDR2 (germline): SGHRS, YFSETQ. This CDR3 has 13 amino acids. Between the trimmed V and J ends, which lost 2 bases and 2 bases, there was a span of 7 bases. This CDR3 is CASSFNRNTEAFF. CDR3 nucleotide sequence: TGCGCCAGCAGCTTCAACCGCAACACTGAAGCTTTCTTT.

This chain joins TRBV7-9 and TRBJ2-1; D gene ambiguous. Deletions cut 1 base from V and 6 bases from J, with 7 bases between. The CDR3 consists of 13 residues. Germline V gene sequence: CDR1 SEHNR, CDR2 FQNEAQ (reference sequence). The CDR3 coding sequence is TGTGCCAGCAGCTTAGGTACAGCCAATGAGCAGTTCTTC. Its translation is CASSLGTANEQFF.

This clonotype was seen ten or more times. V usage is TRBV27 and J usage is TRBJ2-5, with no clear D. In germline, CDR1 is MNHEY, CDR2 SMNVEV (reference sequence). Trimming stripped 4 bases from V and 5 bases from J, with 14 bases between. The CDR3 covers 14 residues. CDR3 loop: CASSWQSSGETQYF. The DNA of the CDR3 is TGTGCCAGCAGTTGGCAATCGTCCGGCGAGACCCAGTACTTC.

In its sample, this clonotype was seen many times. The chain carries TRBV11-2 and TRBJ2-1; tentatively, D is TRBD2 (6 bases). The CDR3 has 17 residues. Trimming pared 1 base from V and 0 bases from J, leaving 13 bases between. Germline CDR1 and CDR2: SGHAT and FQNNGV. For the CDR3, the DNA is TGTGCCAGCAGCTTAGCGGGAGCCCGCAGCTCCTACAATGAGCAGTTCTTC. As protein: CASSLAGARSSYNEQFF.

This clonotype has a count of ten or more. In DNA, the CDR3 is TGCAGTGCGTCCGGGACTACCAATGAGCAGTTCTTC. Translating gives CSASGTTNEQFF. The chain employs TRBV20-1 and TRBJ2-1; 7 bases align to TRBD2. Germline V lookup: CDR1 DFQATT, CDR2 SNEGSKA (reference sequence). V shed 6 bases, J shed 6 bases, and the junction held 5 bases outside the gene matches. This CDR3 spans 12 amino acids.

This clonotype was picked up many times. The genes are TRBV11-2 and TRBJ1-1; no firm D call. The V end lost 1 base, the J end lost 5 bases, and 11 bases lay between the germline ends. The CDR3 sequence is 14 residues long. Germline lookup yields CDR1 SGHAT and CDR2 FQNNGV. CDR3: CASSLVGVRTEAFF. The CDR3 coding sequence is TGTGCCAGCAGCTTAGTAGGTGTGAGGACTGAAGCTTTCTTT.

V usage is TRBV28 and J usage is TRBJ1-5; D not resolved. The CDR3 has 16 residues. With 5 bases removed from V and 0 bases from J, the gap between germline ends came to 14 bases. The germline V gene has CDR1 MDHEN and CDR2 SYDVKM. The CDR3 region has the DNA TGTGCCAGCAGTCCATCGGGCGAGGGTAGCAATCAGCCCCAGCATTTT. Amino acid sequence: CASSPSGEGSNQPQHF. Based on the CDR3 plus reference TRBV28 and TRBJ1-5, the full variable domain is DVKVTQSSRYLVKRTGEKVFLECVQDMDHENMFWYRQDPGLGLRLIYFSYDVKMKEKGDIPEGYSVSREKKERFSLILESASTNQTSMYLCASSPSGEGSNQPQHFGDGTRLSIL.

This clonotype was detected many times. The chain combines TRBV6-2 or TRBV6-3 with TRBJ1-4; a possible D gene is TRBD1 (6 bases). V was clipped by 4 bases and J by 8 bases, with 14 bases between them. The V gene's germline CDR1 is MNHEY and CDR2 SVGEGT. This CDR3 region has 14 residues. The CDR3 region is CASSWTVLGEKLFF. The CDR3 DNA reads as TGTGCCAGCAGTTGGACAGTCCTCGGCGAAAAACTGTTTTTT.

The J gene is TRBJ2-1, the V gene TRBV5-5; D tentatively reads TRBD1 or TRBD2 (5 bases each). CDR3 size: 14 residues. The V and J ends lost 3 bases and 9 bases respectively, with 16 bases between them. CDR1 and CDR2 (germline): SGHKS, YYEKEE (reference sequence). Here the CDR3 reads CASSSGAQLGEQFF. The CDR3 bases are TGTGCCAGCAGCTCCGGGGCCCAACTGGGTGAGCAGTTCTTC.